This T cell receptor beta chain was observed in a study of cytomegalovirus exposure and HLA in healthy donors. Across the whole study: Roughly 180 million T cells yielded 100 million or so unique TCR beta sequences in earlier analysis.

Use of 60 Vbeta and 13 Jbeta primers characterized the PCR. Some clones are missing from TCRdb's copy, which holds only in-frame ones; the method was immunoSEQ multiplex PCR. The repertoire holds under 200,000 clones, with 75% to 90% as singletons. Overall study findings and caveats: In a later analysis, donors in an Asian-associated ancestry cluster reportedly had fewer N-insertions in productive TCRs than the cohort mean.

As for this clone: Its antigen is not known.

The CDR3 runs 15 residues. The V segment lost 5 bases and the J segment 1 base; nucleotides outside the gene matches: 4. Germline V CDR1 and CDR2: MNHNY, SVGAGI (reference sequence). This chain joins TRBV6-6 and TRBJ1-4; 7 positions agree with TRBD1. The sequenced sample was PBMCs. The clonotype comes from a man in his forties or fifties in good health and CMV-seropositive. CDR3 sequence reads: CASSQDRVTNEKLFF. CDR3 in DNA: TGTGCCAGCAGTCAAGACAGGGTAACTAATGAAAAACTGTTTTTT.